The source of this T cell receptor beta chain is a study of blood T cell repertoires in COVID-19. Whole-study context: There were acute and convalescent COVID-19 samples, and they came from the United States, Italy and Spain. PBMCs, B-cell-depleted T cells, or T cells provided the cDNA or gDNA that made up the material.

Germline trimming cut 0 bases from V and 4 bases from J; bases unmatched to any gene: 10. Germline CDR1 and CDR2: MNHEY and SMNVEV (reference sequence). The CDR3 contains 17 residues. As processed by the authors: Amplification with reference gene primers provided the estimates of nucleated cell counts. Method: immunoSEQ multiplex PCR; TCRdb's copy keeps in-frame clones and lacks some. V and J calls and clone size come straight from that table; D and trimming were deduced from the DNA. Here the sample spans roughly 350,000 clones, around 89% being singletons. The receptor was isolated from a woman aged 45-65 years with active or convalescent COVID-19. Sequenced input: peripheral blood. This chain connects TRBV27 to TRBJ1-2, with 8 bases aligning to TRBD1. The CDR3: CASSLSWRTGSGYGYTF. In DNA, the CDR3 is TGTGCCAGCAGTTTATCGTGGAGGACAGGGTCGGGCTATGGCTACACCTTC.